The 8 T cell receptor beta chains reported below all come from one sample, sequenced in a study of CD8+ T cells in alopecia areata. cDNA reverse transcribed from extracted RNA served as the sequencing template. Sequenced by immunoSEQ multiplex PCR; TCRdb stores in-frame clones only, minus some. The sample contains about 140,000 clones, about three fifths of which appear only once. The sequencing sample was made of CD4+ T cells sorted from blood. The receptors were sampled from a human donor in good health.

The rearrangement links TRBV5-1 to TRBJ2-6; TRBD1 agrees at 7 bases. Germline-derived CDR1 and CDR2 are SGHRS and YFSETQ. The V gene end was trimmed by 4 bases and the J gene end by 2 bases; junction bases not matched to a gene: 6. This CDR3 has 16 residues. DNA for the CDR3: TGCGCCAGCAGCCAAGGGACAGCCCCTGGGGCCAACGTCCTGACTTTC. Translation gives CASSQGTAPGANVLTF.

The rearrangement uses TRBV29-1 and TRBJ1-1, with no clear D. CDR1 SQVTM and CDR2 ANQGSEA come from the germline V gene. The CDR3 has 16 amino acids. The V end was cut by 4 bases, the J end by 0 bases, with 18 bases between. The CDR3, as DNA: TGCAGCGTTGTGACCCCCGCCCGAGTCTTGAACACTGAAGCTTTCTTT. Translation gives CSVVTPARVLNTEAFF.

In the case of this clone: One end of the junction is discordant with germline, which a read error may explain. The V call is TRBV7-7, the J call TRBJ2-5; D ambiguous. This CDR3 has 14 residues. Germline CDR1 is SSHAT and CDR2 is FNYEAQ (reference sequence). This chain's CDR3 is CASSSAGHQETQYF. As DNA, the CDR3 is TGTGCTAGCAGCTCCGCAGGTCACCAAGAGACCCAGTACTTC.

The chain couples TRBV30 to TRBJ2-7, with D maybe TRBD1 (7 bases). Deletions cut 3 bases from V and 6 bases from J, with 18 bases between. Germline V CDR1 and CDR2: GTSNPN, SVGIG (reference sequence). The CDR3 is 14 residues long. The chain's CDR3 is CAWRQGGPLREQYF. For the CDR3, the DNA is TGTGCCTGGAGGCAGGGGGGTCCACTACGCGAGCAGTACTTC.

The CDR3 here is CAWSTGQGGNQPQHF. CDR3 sequence (DNA): TGTGCCTGGAGTACTGGACAGGGAGGCAATCAGCCCCAGCATTTT. The chain joins TRBV30 to TRBJ1-5; the match to TRBD1 covers 8 bases. Germline V gene data show CDR1 as GTSNPN and CDR2 as SVGIG (reference sequence). The CDR3 is 15 residues long. Trimming cost V 2 bases and J 2 bases; bases outside gene matches: 5.

The chain employs TRBV28 and TRBJ2-5; the D gene is possibly TRBD2 (5 bases). CDR3 length equals 14 residues. Per germline, CDR1 MDHEN and CDR2 SYDVKM. V was trimmed by 7 bases and J by 1 base, leaving 13 bases between them. The CDR3 bases are TGTGCCAGCAAGATCGGACTTCCCCAAGAGACCCAGTACTTC. Its translation: CASKIGLPQETQYF.

V is TRBV15 and J is TRBJ2-3; D gene ambiguous. The CDR3 has 17 residues. In germline, CDR1 is LNHNV, CDR2 YYDKDF (reference sequence). Trimming took off 1 base at V and 2 bases at J, with 16 bases between the two ends. In DNA, the CDR3 is TGTGCCACCAGCAGAGGCCAGGCTGTAGATATCACAGATACGCAGTATTTT. The encoded protein is CATSRGQAVDITDTQYF.

V gene TRBV6-5 combines with J gene TRBJ2-3; TRBD1 is a possible D gene (6 bases). Trimming took off 5 bases at V and 12 bases at J, with 15 bases between the two ends. Germline V gives CDR1 MNHEY, CDR2 SVGAGI. The CDR3 has 12 amino acids. The CDR3 sequence: CASSHDWGPQYF. In DNA form, the CDR3 reads TGTGCCAGCAGTCACGACTGGGGGCCCCAGTATTTT.